This TCR beta chain comes out of a study of T-cell memory formation after mild COVID-19. Study as a whole: In these data, TCR clusters were largely donor specific. Findings and caveats of the study: Contracting CD8+ clones were enriched in EMRA, CD4+ mainly in CM and EM. Certain responding clones were present in pre-infection memory, suggesting participation of cross-reactive memory. The study found balanced CD4/CD8 in clones contracting day 15 to 85 and a CD4+ lean in later expanders.

Only a few counts were recorded for this clonotype. Antigen: not known. Each CDR3 protein gets one entry after TCRdb re-called the 5' RACE reads with MiXCR. The data contain a few hundred thousand distinct CDR3 sequences, around 28% of them singletons. The sequence was collected from an adult woman who had mild COVID-19 (a few samples of this study predate the infection). Cell type and time point are not known. The source material was PBMCs or a T cell subset sorted from them (not recorded which).

The DNA for the CDR3 is TGTGCCAGCAGTTCGGCAGGGACGGCCGACGAGCAGTACTTC. It codes for CASSSAGTADEQYF. The rearrangement joins TRBV6-2 or TRBV6-3 to TRBJ2-7; D possibly uses TRBD1 or TRBD2 (5 bases each). The V end was cut by 4 bases, the J end by 5 bases, with 15 bases between. CDR1 MNHEY and CDR2 SVGEGT come from the germline V gene. The CDR3 spans 14 residues.